A selection of T cell receptor beta chains follows, all from one sample in a study of T cells in Graves' hyperthyroidism and ophthalmopathy. TCRdb independently ran MiXCR on the multiplex PCR reads; one entry per CDR3 protein. Of hundreds of thousands of distinct CDR3 sequences in the sample, around 13% are singletons; the top ten hold roughly 35%. Sequenced input: blood. These TCRs come from a woman aged 40 to 50 with Graves' ophthalmopathy. CDR3s include the opening cysteine and the closing phenylalanine or tryptophan. D genes are given only for firm matches. Some rows mark clone size as missing; the rest say once, few, many or name a class of expanded clone.

d_call	clone_size	v_call	cdr3_length	j_call	cdr3_nt	cdr3_aa
TRBD1	few	TRBV18	15	TRBJ2-7	TGTGCCAGCTCACCACGAGGGACAGGGAGAAGGGAGCAGTACTTC	CASSPRGTGRREQYF
NA	NA	TRBV20-1	14	TRBJ1-3	TGCAGTGCTCTTCATCCGAGCTCTGGAAACACCATATATTTT	CSALHPSSGNTIYF
TRBD1	few	TRBV19	15	TRBJ1-5	TGTGCCAGTAGTAGGCCAGGGGGCAGCAATCAGCCCCAGCATTTT	CASSRPGGSNQPQHF
NA	many	TRBV6-1	13	TRBJ2-7	TGTGCCAGCAGTGACCCTGACCGGTTGGAGCAGTACTTC	CASSDPDRLEQYF
TRBD1	NA	TRBV10-2	13	TRBJ2-1	TGCGCCAGTAACAGGGGTTCGTACAATGAGCAGTTCTTC	CASNRGSYNEQFF
TRBD1	many	TRBV27	14	TRBJ2-7	TGTGCCAGCAGCGGGACAGGGGCGCCCTACGAGCAGTACTTC	CASSGTGAPYEQYF
NA	many	TRBV19	14	TRBJ2-5	TGTGCCAGTAGTAGGACAAGGGTTGGGGAGACCCAGTACTTC	CASSRTRVGETQYF
TRBD1	few	TRBV19	15	TRBJ2-4	TGTGCCAGTAGTGCTCAAGGGGGCGCGCGGAACATTCAGTACTTC	CASSAQGGARNIQYF
NA	few	TRBV10-2	15	TRBJ1-5	TGCGCCAGCAGTGAGTCTTTAGCAAGGAATCAGCCCCAGCATTTT	CASSESLARNQPQHF
NA	few	TRBV28	16	TRBJ2-1	TGTGCCAGCAGTCCTTTGGGGGGAGTCCCATACAATGAGCAGTTCTTC	CASSPLGGVPYNEQFF
NA	many	TRBV2	15	TRBJ1-1	TGTGCCAGCACCAAGAGGAACAGGGAGAACACTGAAGCTTTCTTT	CASTKRNRENTEAFF
NA	many	TRBV11-3	14	TRBJ2-7	TGTGCCAGCAGCTCGCGGGAACACAGGGACGAGCAGTACTTC	CASSSREHRDEQYF
NA	few	TRBV3-1	15	TRBJ1-2	TGTGCCAGCAGCCAACGGGGGGTATACAACTATGGCTACACCTTC	CASSQRGVYNYGYTF
NA	few	TRBV7-2	14	TRBJ2-3	TGTGCCAGCAGCTTAGCGCCGGGAGCAGATACGCAGTATTTT	CASSLAPGADTQYF
NA	many	TRBV2	15	TRBJ1-2	TGTGCCAGCAGTGAGATGGGAGGTCTATATGATGGCTACACCTTC	CASSEMGGLYDGYTF
NA	NA	TRBV2	14	TRBJ2-7	TGTGCCAGCAATATCGGGGGAGGTTCCTACGAGCAGTACTTC	CASNIGGGSYEQYF
NA	NA	TRBV5-6	15	TRBJ1-3	TGTGCCAGCAGCTTATTGGCAGGCTCTGGAAACACCATATATTTT	CASSLLAGSGNTIYF
NA	many	TRBV12-3/TRBV12-4	13	TRBJ2-1	TGTGCCAGCAGTACCCACCTCAGGGGTGAGCAGTTCTTC	CASSTHLRGEQFF
TRBD2	many	TRBV7-3	20	TRBJ2-2	TGTGCCAGCAGCGCTCGAAAGGGGACTAGCGGGAGTAGGAGCACCGGGGAGCTGTTTTTT	CASSARKGTSGSRSTGELFF
NA	NA	TRBV5-6	13	TRBJ2-2	TGTGCCAGCAGCGTCCCCCCCCCCGGGGAGCTGTTTTTT	CASSVPPPGELFF
NA	many	TRBV7-9	15	TRBJ2-7	TGTGCCAGCAGCTCCTCCGGATCCCAATGCCACGAGCAGTACTTC	CASSSSGSQCHEQYF
NA	NA	TRBV7-2	13	TRBJ1-2	TGTGCCAGCAGCTCCGGTAACTTGGATGGCTACACCTTC	CASSSGNLDGYTF
NA	NA	TRBV14	14	TRBJ2-7	TGTGCCAGCAGCCCTCTAGCGAGACCCTACGAGCAGTACTTC	CASSPLARPYEQYF